Listed below are T cell receptor beta chains from one sample, sequenced in a study of a mutant IDH1 vaccine in newly diagnosed glioma. Measured with immunoSEQ multiplex PCR; TCRdb has only the in-frame clones, and not every one. The sample holds 60,000 to 85,000 clones; approximately 85% are singletons and the top ten take approximately 0.8%. Antigens for these TCRs are unknown. The input for sequencing was PBMCs, taken from a glioma patient whose treatment included an IDH1 peptide vaccine. These receptors came from a woman aged 45 to 65 with glioma. The CDR3 runs from the conserved cysteine through the conserved F or W. A D gene is named only where the DNA matches it firmly. The size field is filled for only some rows; it gives once, few, many or a size class.

>once|-|TRBJ2-7|TRBV28
TGTGCCAGCACCGTACAGGGCACCTACGAGCAGTACTTC
CASTVQGTYEQYF
>-|-|TRBJ2-2|TRBV10-2
TGCGCCACCTCCTCCGGTCAGCTGTTTTTT
CATSSGQLFF
>once|-|TRBJ2-3|TRBV7-2
TGTGCCAGCAGCTCAGGGACGTCCACAGATACGCAGTATTTT
CASSSGTSTDTQYF
>once|TRBD1|TRBJ1-2|TRBV7-6
TGTGCCAGCAGCCGCGCCACAGGGGGCCATGGCTACACCTTC
CASSRATGGHGYTF
>-|TRBD2|TRBJ2-1|TRBV2
TGTGCCAGCAGTGAGTCGGGGGAGGGCTACAATGAGCAGTTCTTC
CASSESGEGYNEQFF
>-|-|TRBJ2-3|TRBV9
TGTGCCAGCAGCGTAGATTCAAACTTAGGGGTTCTAAGCACAGATACGCAGTATTTT
CASSVDSNLGVLSTDTQYF
>-|TRBD2|TRBJ2-2|TRBV7-9
TGTGCCAGCCTACCCCCGGGACTAGCGGCCGGGGAGCTGTTTTTT
CASLPPGLAAGELFF
>few|-|TRBJ2-7|TRBV6-1
TGTGCCAGCAGTGAATCCGGGAATAGGTACGAGCAGTACTTC
CASSESGNRYEQYF
>-|TRBD2|TRBJ2-7|TRBV7-2
TGTGCCAGCAGCTTAAACCGAGCGGGAGCTCGGTACGAGCAGTACTTC
CASSLNRAGARYEQYF
>-|-|TRBJ2-3|TRBV7-8
TGTGCCAGCAGCCCCAGGCCCCGCGCGAGCACAGATACGCAGTATTTT
CASSPRPRASTDTQYF
>-|-|TRBJ2-7|TRBV29-1
TGCAGCGTTGGGTCACTCGGAGACCACGAGCAGTACTTC
CSVGSLGDHEQYF
>-|TRBD2|TRBJ2-7|TRBV4-1
TGCGCCAGCAGCCAAGTTGGCGGGAGGGCTTACGAGCAGTACTTC
CASSQVGGRAYEQYF
>-|-|TRBJ2-1|TRBV7-8
TGTGCCAGCAGCCTTTACAGGGTGGGTACCTACAATGAGCAGTTCTTC
CASSLYRVGTYNEQFF
>-|TRBD2|TRBJ2-6|TRBV19
TGTGCCAGTTCCGGGGGGACTTCTGGGGCCAACGTCCTGACTTTC
CASSGGTSGANVLTF
>once|TRBD1|TRBJ2-7|TRBV14
TGTGCCAGCAGCCAAGACCTCTCACAGGGGGCGTTATACGAGCAGTACTTC
CASSQDLSQGALYEQYF
>-|-|TRBJ2-3|TRBV28
TGTGCCAGCAAGGACTACGCTCGAGATACGCAGTATTTT
CASKDYARDTQYF
>-|TRBD2|TRBJ2-3|TRBV2
TGTGCCAGCAGTCAACTAGCGGGAGACACAGATACGCAGTATTTT
CASSQLAGDTDTQYF
>-|-|TRBJ2-1|TRBV7-6
TGTGCCAGCAGCCAGTATGCAGGAGTAGGGAGCTCCTACAATGAGCAGTTCTTC
CASSQYAGVGSSYNEQFF
>-|-|TRBJ2-3|TRBV27
TGTGCCAGCAGTTTATCCGCCAGGGCCGAAGGGGGGGCAGGTACGCAGTATTTT
CASSLSARAEGGAGTQYF
>-|-|TRBJ1-1|TRBV6-5
TGTGCCAGCAGGAACCCCCCGGGAGATGAAGCTTTCTTT
CASRNPPGDEAFF
>-|-|TRBJ2-3|TRBV20-1
TGCTTCCCCCAGCGCACAGATACGCAGTATTTT
CFPQRTDTQYF
>-|TRBD1|TRBJ1-3|TRBV11-1
TGTGCCAGCAGCCTCGAACAGGGGCACACCATATATTTT
CASSLEQGHTIYF